This T cell receptor (beta chain) is drawn from a study of early T cells in non-severe SARS-CoV-2 infection. TCRdb itself ran the 5' RACE reads through MiXCR, one entry per CDR3 protein. The table lists 40,000 to 60,000 distinct CDR3 sequences, roughly 12% of them singletons. Germline CDR1 and CDR2: SGHVS and FQNEAQ. V lost 5 bases and J lost 7, with 20 bases in between. This CDR3 region has 16 residues. This clonotype was found many times. The receptor's source is an adult who was a healthcare worker with PCR-confirmed SARS-CoV-2 infection or an uninfected control (not recorded which). Sequenced material: whole blood. This chain links TRBV7-8 with TRBJ2-2; tentatively, D is TRBD1 or TRBD2 (6 bases each). This chain's CDR3 is CASSPRQGRGVGELFF. The CDR3 nucleotides read TGTGCCAGCAGCCCCCGGCAGGGGCGGGGTGTCGGGGAGCTGTTTTTT.